Below are 10 T cell receptor beta chains sequenced from a single sample in a study of cytomegalovirus exposure and HLA in healthy donors. Vbeta (60) and Jbeta (13) primers were used in the PCR. TCRdb's copy holds only in-frame clones and misses some; the assay was immunoSEQ multiplex PCR. The profile shows approximately 150,000 clones, 50% to 75% of them singletons. Material for sequencing was PBMCs. The receptor set was obtained from a woman aged 60-70 years in good health and CMV-seropositive.

The chain employs TRBV7-2 and TRBJ1-1, with D perhaps TRBD1 (5 bases). CDR1 is SGHTA and CDR2 is FQGNSA in the germline V gene. V lost 1 base and J lost 4, with 13 bases in between. The CDR3 spans 15 residues. The CDR3 loop is CASSLVRGGSTEAFF. The CDR3 DNA reads TGTGCCAGCAGCTTAGTTAGGGGCGGTAGCACTGAAGCTTTCTTT.

This clone has just a few counts. The chain employs TRBV28 and TRBJ2-1, with a tentative D call TRBD2 (6 bases). The CDR3 is 16 residues long. Per the germline V gene, CDR1 is MDHEN and CDR2 is SYDVKM. Deletions cut 5 bases from V and 2 bases from J, with 16 bases between. The CDR3, as DNA: TGTGCCAGCAGTCGGTTGGCGGGGAGTACCTACAATGAGCAGTTCTTC. Translation: CASSRLAGSTYNEQFF.

This chain links TRBV9 with TRBJ1-1, with 8 bases lining up with TRBD1. V shed 4 bases, J shed 6 bases, and the junction held 11 bases outside the gene matches. Germline loops: CDR1 SGDLS, CDR2 YYNGEE. The CDR3 is 15 amino acids. The CDR3 sequence: CASSLGPGQVPEAFF. The DNA for the CDR3 is TGTGCCAGCAGCTTAGGACCGGGACAGGTCCCTGAAGCTTTCTTT.

A few counts support this clone. This chain links TRBV10-1 with TRBJ2-1; 7 bases align to TRBD1. The CDR3 sequence is 14 residues long. The junction had 11 bases not matched to a gene; V was cut back by 11 bases and J by 4 bases. The germline CDR1 and CDR2 sequences are WNHNN and SYGVQD (reference sequence). The DNA of the CDR3 is TGCGCCGGATATGACAGGGACCCGTACAATGAGCAGTTCTTC. This translates into CAGYDRDPYNEQFF.

The chain has TRBV7-2 and TRBJ1-1; D unclear. The V and J ends lost 1 base and 5 bases respectively, with 17 bases between them. The germline V gene encodes CDR1 SGHTA and CDR2 FQGNSA. This CDR3 spans 16 amino acids. The CDR3 sequence: CASSLEPPGLSTEAFF. CDR3 nucleotides: TGTGCCAGCAGCTTAGAACCACCGGGGTTATCTACTGAAGCTTTCTTT.

This CDR3 is CASRIAGQGIHEQYF. The CDR3 nucleotides are TGTGCCAGCCGTATCGCCGGACAGGGGATCCACGAGCAGTACTTC. The gene calls are TRBV6-1 and TRBJ2-7; the match to TRBD1 covers 9 bases. V lost 8 bases, J lost 5 bases, and 13 bases stayed unmatched. The CDR3 runs 15 residues. Germline-derived CDR1 and CDR2 are MNHNS and SASEGT.

The chain has TRBV28 and TRBJ1-1; D may be TRBD1 (5 bases). Trimming left V 6 bases short and J 0 bases short, with 11 bases between. Germline V CDR1 and CDR2: MDHEN, SYDVKM. The CDR3 runs 14 residues. The CDR3 loop reads CASRHMTVNTEAFF. CDR3 DNA: TGTGCCAGCAGACACATGACAGTGAACACTGAAGCTTTCTTT.

This clone occurred a few times. The CDR3 sequence: CSVGGTRMGTEAFF. The CDR3, as DNA: TGCAGCGTTGGGGGGACAAGGATGGGCACTGAAGCTTTCTTT. The chain has TRBV29-1 and TRBJ1-1, with D possibly matching TRBD1 (6 bases). This CDR3 region has 14 residues. Germline V gives CDR1 SQVTM, CDR2 ANQGSEA. V gave up 4 bases and J gave up 4 bases, with 16 bases separating them. Drawing the rest from reference TRBV29-1 and TRBJ1-1, the complete variable domain is SAVISQKPSRDICQRGTSLTIQCQVDSQVTMMFWYRQQPGQSLTLIATANQGSEATYESGFVIDKFPISRPNLTFSTLTVSNMSPEDSSIYLCSVGGTRMGTEAFFGQGTRLTVV.

The chain uses TRBV7-9 and TRBJ2-1; 8 bases are shared with TRBD2. The germline V gene has CDR1 SEHNR and CDR2 FQNEAQ (reference sequence). V lost 5 bases and J lost 4; bases outside the gene matches: 10. The CDR3 is 16 amino acids. The CDR3 DNA is TGTGCCAGCAGCAGTCTCCCGGGACTAGAGTACAATGAGCAGTTCTTC. It yields the protein CASSSLPGLEYNEQFF. The full variable domain, in which reference TRBV7-9 and TRBJ2-1 provide the parts outside the CDR3, is DTGVSQNPRHKITKRGQNVTFRCDPISEHNRLYWYRQTLGQGPEFLTYFQNEAQLEKSRLLSDRFSAERPKGSFSTLEIQRTEQGDSAMYLCASSSLPGLEYNEQFFGPGTRLTVL.

The chain combines TRBV5-5 with TRBJ2-1; D is possibly TRBD1 (6 bases). This CDR3 has 16 amino acids. V was cut by 4 bases and J by 0 bases, with 14 bases left in between. Germline loops: CDR1 SGHKS, CDR2 YYEKEE (reference sequence). CDR3 protein: CASSPRGDSSYNEQFF. The CDR3, as DNA: TGTGCCAGCAGCCCCAGGGGCGACAGCTCCTACAATGAGCAGTTCTTC.